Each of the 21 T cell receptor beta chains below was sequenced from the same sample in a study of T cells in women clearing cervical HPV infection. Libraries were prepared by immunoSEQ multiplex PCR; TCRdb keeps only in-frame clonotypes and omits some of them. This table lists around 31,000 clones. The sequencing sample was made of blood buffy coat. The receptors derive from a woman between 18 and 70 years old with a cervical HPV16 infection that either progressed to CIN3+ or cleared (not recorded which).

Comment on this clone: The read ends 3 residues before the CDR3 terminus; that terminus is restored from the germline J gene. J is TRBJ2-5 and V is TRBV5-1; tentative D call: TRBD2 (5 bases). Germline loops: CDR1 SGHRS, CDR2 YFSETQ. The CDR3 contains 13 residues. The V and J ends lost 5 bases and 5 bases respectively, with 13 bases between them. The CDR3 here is CASRPGSGETQYF. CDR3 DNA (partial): TGCGCCAGCAGGCCAGGATCGGGGGAGACC.

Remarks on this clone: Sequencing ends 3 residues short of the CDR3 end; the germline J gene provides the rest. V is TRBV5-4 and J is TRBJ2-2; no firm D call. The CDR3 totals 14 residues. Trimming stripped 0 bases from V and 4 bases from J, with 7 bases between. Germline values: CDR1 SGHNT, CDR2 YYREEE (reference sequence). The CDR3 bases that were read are TGTGCCAGCAGCTTGGATCAAGCCACCGGGGAG. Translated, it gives CASSLDQATGE. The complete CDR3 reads CASSLDQATGELFF.

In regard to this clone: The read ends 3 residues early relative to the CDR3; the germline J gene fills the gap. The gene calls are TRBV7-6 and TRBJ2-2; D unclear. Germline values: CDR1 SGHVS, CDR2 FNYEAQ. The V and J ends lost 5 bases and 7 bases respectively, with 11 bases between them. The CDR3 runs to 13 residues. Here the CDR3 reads CASSPLLRGELFF. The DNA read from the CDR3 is TGTGCCAGCAGCCCTCTCTTGCGCGGGGAG.

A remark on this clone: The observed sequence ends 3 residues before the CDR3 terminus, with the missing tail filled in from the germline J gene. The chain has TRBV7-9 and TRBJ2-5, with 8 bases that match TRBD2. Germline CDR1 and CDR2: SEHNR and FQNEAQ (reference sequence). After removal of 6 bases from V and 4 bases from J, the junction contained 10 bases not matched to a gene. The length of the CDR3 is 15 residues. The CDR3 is CASRREGSRVETQYF. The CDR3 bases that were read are TGTGCCAGCAGACGGGAGGGGAGCAGGGTAGAGACC.

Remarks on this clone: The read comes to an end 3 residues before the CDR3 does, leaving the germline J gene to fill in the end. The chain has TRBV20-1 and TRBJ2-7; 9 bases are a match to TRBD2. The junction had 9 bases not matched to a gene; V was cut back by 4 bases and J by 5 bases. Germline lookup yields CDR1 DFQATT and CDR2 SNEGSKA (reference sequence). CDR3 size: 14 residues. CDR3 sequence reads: CSANPGTSFDEQYF. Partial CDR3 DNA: TGCAGTGCTAACCCCGGGACTAGCTTCGACGAG.

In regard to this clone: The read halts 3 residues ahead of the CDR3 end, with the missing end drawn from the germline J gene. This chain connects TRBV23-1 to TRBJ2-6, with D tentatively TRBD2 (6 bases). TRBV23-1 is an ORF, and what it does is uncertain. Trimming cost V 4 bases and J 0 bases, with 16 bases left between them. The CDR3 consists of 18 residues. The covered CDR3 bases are TGCGCCAGCAGTCGGGGTGGGACTGAAAACTCTGGGGCCAACGTC. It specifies CASSRGGTENSGANV. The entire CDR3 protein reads CASSRGGTENSGANVLTF.

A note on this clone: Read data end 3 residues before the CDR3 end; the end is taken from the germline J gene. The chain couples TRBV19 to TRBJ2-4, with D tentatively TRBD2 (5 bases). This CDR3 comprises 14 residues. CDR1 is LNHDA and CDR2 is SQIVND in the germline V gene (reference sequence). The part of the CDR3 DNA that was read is TGTGCCAGTAGTTCGCGGACGGGGATGAGAGGT. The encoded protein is CASSSRTGMRG. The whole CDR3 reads CASSSRTGMRGQYF.

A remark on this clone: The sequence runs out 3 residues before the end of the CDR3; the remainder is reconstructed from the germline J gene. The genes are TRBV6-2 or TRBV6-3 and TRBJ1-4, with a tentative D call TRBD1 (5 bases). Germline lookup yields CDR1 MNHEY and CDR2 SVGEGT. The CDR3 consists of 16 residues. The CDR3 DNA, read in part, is TGTGCCAGCAGTTACCTCAGCTATCCTGGGGCCAACGTA. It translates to CASSYLSYPGANV. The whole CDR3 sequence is CASSYLSYPGANVLFF.

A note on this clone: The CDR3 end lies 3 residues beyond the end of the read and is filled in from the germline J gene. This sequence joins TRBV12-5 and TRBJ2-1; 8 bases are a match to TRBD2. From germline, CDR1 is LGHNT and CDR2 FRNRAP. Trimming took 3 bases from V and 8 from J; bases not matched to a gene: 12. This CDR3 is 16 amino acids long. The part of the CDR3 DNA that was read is TGTGCTAGTGGTTTCCCACGGACTAGCCCTAAAGATGAG. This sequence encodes CASGFPRTSPKDE. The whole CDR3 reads CASGFPRTSPKDEQFF. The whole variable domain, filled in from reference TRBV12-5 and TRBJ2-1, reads DARVTQTPRHKVTEMGQEVTMRCQPILGHNTVFWYRQTMMQGLELLAYFRNRAPLDDSGMPKDRFSAEMPDATLATLKIQPSEPRDSAVYFCASGFPRTSPKDEQFFGPGTRLTVL.

Incomplete CDR3 DNA: TGTGCCAGTAGTGGGGGACTAGCGGGGTACAATGAC. The encoded protein is CASSGGLAGYND. The entire CDR3 is CASSGGLAGYNDYTF. The chain employs TRBV19 and TRBJ1-2; D is perhaps TRBD1 (5 bases). The read is 3 residues too short to cover the CDR3 end, so that end is filled in from the germline J gene. The CDR3 runs 15 residues. Germline CDR1 reads LNHDA; CDR2 reads SQIVND (reference sequence).

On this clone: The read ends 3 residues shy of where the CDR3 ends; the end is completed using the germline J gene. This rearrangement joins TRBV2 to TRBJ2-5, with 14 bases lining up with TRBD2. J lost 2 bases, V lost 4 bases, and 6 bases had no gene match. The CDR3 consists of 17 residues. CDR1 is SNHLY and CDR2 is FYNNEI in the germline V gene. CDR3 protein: CASSAAGTSGGQETQYF. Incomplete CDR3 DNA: TGTGCCAGCAGTGCTGCGGGGACTAGCGGGGGTCAAGAGACC. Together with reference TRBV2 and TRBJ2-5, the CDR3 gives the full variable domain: EPEVTQTPSHQVTQMGQEVILRCVPISNHLYFYWYRQILGQKVEFLVSFYNNEISEKSEIFDDQFSVERPDGSNFTLKIRSTKLEDSAMYFCASSAAGTSGGQETQYFGPGTRLLVL.

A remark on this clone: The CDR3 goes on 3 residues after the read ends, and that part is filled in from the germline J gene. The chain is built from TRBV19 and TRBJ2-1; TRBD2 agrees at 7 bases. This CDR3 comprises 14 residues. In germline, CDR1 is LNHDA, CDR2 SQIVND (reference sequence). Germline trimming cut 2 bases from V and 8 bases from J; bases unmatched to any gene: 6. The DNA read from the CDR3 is TGTGCCAGTAGTATATTTACTAGCGAGGATGAG. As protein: CASSIFTSEDE. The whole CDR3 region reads CASSIFTSEDEQFF.

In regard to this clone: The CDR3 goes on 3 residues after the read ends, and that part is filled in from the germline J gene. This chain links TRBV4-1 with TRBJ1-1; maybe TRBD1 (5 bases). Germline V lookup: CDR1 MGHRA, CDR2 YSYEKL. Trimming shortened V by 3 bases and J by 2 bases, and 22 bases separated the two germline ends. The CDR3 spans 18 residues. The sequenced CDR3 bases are TGCGCCAGCAGCCAGGGGATTTTAGGGAGACAGCCTAACACTGAA. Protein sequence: CASSQGILGRQPNTE. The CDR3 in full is CASSQGILGRQPNTEAFF.

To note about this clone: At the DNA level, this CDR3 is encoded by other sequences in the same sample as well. The CDR3 DNA, read in part, is TGTGCCAGTAGCCGGGGATCAGGGGCTGGAAACACC. Residues: CASSRGSGAGNT. The whole CDR3 region reads CASSRGSGAGNTIYF. The chain links TRBV19 to TRBJ1-3; tentative D call: TRBD1 (6 bases). The read finishes 3 residues shy of the CDR3 end, and the germline J gene is used to complete it. The V gene's germline CDR1 is LNHDA and CDR2 SQIVND (reference sequence). This CDR3 contains 15 residues. Deletions cut 6 bases from V and 2 bases from J, with 14 bases between.

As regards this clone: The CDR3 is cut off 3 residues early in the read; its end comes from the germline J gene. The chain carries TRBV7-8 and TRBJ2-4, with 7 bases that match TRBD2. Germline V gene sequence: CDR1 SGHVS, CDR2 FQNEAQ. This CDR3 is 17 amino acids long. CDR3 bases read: TGTGCCAGCAGCTCCTCCGGCGGGGGAGGGTCTCACTATGGT. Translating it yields CASSSSGGGGSHYG. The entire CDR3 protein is CASSSSGGGGSHYGQYF.

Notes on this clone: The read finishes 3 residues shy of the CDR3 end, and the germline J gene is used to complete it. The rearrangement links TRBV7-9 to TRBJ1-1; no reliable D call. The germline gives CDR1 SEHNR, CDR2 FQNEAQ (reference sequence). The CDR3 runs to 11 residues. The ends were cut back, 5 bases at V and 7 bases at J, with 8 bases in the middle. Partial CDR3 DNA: TGTGCCAGCAGCCAGGATGGTGAA. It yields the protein CASSQDGE. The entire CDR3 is CASSQDGEAFF.

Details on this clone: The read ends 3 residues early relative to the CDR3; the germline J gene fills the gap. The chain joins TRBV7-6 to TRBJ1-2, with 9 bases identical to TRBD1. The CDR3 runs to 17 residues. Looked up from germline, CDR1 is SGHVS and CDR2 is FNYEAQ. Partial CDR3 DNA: TGTGCCAGCAGCTTTTTCCGGGACAGGGCTGACACAGATACC. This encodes CASSFFRDRADTDT. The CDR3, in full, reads CASSFFRDRADTDTYTF. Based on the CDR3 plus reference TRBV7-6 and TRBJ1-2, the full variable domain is GAGVSQSPRYKVTKRGQDVALRCDPISGHVSLYWYRQALGQGPEFLTYFNYEAQQDKSGLPNDRFSAERPEGSISTLTIQRTEQRDSAMYRCASSFFRDRADTDTYTFGSGTRLTVV.

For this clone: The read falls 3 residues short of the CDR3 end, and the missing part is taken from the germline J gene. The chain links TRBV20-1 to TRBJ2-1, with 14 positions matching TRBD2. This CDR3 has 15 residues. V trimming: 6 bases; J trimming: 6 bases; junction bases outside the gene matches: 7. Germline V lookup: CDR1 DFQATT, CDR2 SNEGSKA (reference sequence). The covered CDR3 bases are TGCAGTGCGACGGGACTAGCGGGGGTCCTCAATGAG. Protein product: CSATGLAGVLNE. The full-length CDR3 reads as CSATGLAGVLNEQFF.

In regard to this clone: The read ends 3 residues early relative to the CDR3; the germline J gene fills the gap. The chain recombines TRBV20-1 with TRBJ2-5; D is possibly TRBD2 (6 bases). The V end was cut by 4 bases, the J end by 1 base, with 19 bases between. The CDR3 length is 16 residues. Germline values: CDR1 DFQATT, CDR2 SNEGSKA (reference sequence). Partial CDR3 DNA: TGCAGTGCTAATAATCGCGGGGAGATCCTCCAAGAGACC. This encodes CSANNRGEILQET. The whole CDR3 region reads CSANNRGEILQETQYF.

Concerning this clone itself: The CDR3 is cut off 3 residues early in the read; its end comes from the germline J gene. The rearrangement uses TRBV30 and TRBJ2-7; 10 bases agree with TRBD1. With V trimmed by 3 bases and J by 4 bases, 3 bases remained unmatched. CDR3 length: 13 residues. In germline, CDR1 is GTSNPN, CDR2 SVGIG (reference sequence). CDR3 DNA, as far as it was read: TGTGCCTGGAGGAGGACAGGGGGTTACGAG. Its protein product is CAWRRTGGYE. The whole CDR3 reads CAWRRTGGYEQYF.

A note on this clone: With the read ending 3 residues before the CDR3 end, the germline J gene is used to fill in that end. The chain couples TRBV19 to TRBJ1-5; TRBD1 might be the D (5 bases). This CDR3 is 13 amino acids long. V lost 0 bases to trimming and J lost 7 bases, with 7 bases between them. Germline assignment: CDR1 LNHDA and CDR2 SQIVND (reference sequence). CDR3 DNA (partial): TGTGCCAGTAGTATAGATCGGGGGCAGCCC. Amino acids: CASSIDRGQP. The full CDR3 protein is CASSIDRGQPQHF.